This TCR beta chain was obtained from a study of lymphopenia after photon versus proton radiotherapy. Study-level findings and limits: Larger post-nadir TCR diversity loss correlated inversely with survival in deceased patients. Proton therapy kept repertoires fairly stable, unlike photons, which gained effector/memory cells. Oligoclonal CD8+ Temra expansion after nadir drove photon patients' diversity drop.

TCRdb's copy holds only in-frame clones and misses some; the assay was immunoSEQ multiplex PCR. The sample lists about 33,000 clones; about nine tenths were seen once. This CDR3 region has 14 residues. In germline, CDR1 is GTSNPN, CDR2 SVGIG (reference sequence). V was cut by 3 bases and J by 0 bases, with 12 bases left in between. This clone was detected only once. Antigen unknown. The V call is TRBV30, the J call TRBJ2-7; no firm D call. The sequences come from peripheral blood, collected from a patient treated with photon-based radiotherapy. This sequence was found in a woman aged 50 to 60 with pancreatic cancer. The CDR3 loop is CAWRGGSASYEQYF. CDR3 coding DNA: TGTGCCTGGAGGGGTGGTTCCGCCTCCTACGAGCAGTACTTC.